These 7 T cell receptor beta chains share one sample of origin, sequenced in a study of T cells in Graves' hyperthyroidism and ophthalmopathy. RNA transcripts yielded amplified TCR beta CDR3 regions. HTBI primers drove first-round RT-PCR of the TCR CDR3. TCRdb redid the calling of the multiplex PCR reads with MiXCR, one entry per CDR3 protein. The sample has 650,000 to 750,000 distinct CDR3 sequences; roughly 15% are singletons. The sequenced material came from blood. These receptor sequences come from a woman in her late teens or twenties with Graves' hyperthyroidism.

This chain connects TRBV7-8 to TRBJ2-1, with TRBD2 as a possible D gene (5 bases). The CDR3 is made up of 16 amino acids. Trimming took 1 base from V and 2 from J, leaving 12 bases between them. The germline V gene encodes CDR1 SGHVS and CDR2 FQNEAQ. CDR3 protein: CASSLVEAVAYNEQFF. The CDR3 DNA sequence: TGTGCCAGCAGCTTAGTTGAAGCGGTTGCCTACAATGAGCAGTTCTTC.

CDR3 DNA sequence: TGTGCCAGCAGCCCCAATATAGCCAAAAACATTCAGTACTTC. Protein: CASSPNIAKNIQYF. The J gene is TRBJ2-4, the V gene TRBV7-9; unclear D gene. From germline, CDR1 is SEHNR and CDR2 FQNEAQ (reference sequence). Trimming cost V 5 bases and J 0 bases, with 8 bases left between them. CDR3 length equals 14 residues.

In its sample, this clonotype was seen many times. The chain has TRBV12-3 or TRBV12-4 and TRBJ2-1; 7 nucleotides line up with TRBD2. J gave up 7 bases and V 6 bases, and 12 bases lay outside the gene matches. This CDR3 is built from 15 residues. The CDR3 is CASSSHSGPGNEQFF. The CDR3 DNA follows: TGTGCCAGCAGCTCTCATAGCGGGCCGGGGAATGAGCAGTTCTTC.

This clonotype was detected ten times or more. This chain links TRBV6-2 or TRBV6-3 with TRBJ1-2, with unresolved D. Germline V gene lookup returns CDR1 MNHEY and CDR2 SVGEGT. The CDR3 has 19 residues. Trimming pared 6 bases from V and 0 bases from J, leaving 26 bases between. CDR3: CASRQFPNPRREANYGYTF. As DNA, the CDR3 is TGTGCCAGCAGACAGTTCCCCAATCCCAGAAGAGAGGCTAACTATGGCTACACCTTC.

This clonotype has ten or more counts. The J gene is TRBJ2-7, the V gene TRBV12-3 or TRBV12-4; D unclear. The CDR3 totals 15 residues. V lost 4 bases and J lost 0, with 13 bases in between. Here the CDR3 reads CASSSYYGSSYEQYF. The CDR3 bases are TGTGCCAGCAGTTCCTATTACGGGTCCTCCTACGAGCAGTACTTC.

The rearrangement links TRBV7-2 to TRBJ2-1; 9 bases align to TRBD2. Germline V CDR1 and CDR2: SGHTA, FQGNSA. Trimming removed 3 bases from V and 8 bases from J; junction bases left unmatched: 11. The CDR3 has 16 amino acids. The CDR3 coding sequence is TGTGCCAGCAGCTTTATAGCGGGAGCGAGGATCTATGAGCAGTTCTTC. Its protein is CASSFIAGARIYEQFF.

In its sample, this clonotype was seen many times. CDR3 protein: CASSTSDRKRPRDSYNEQFF. The CDR3 DNA reads TGTGCCAGCAGCACATCCGATCGGAAGCGACCCCGGGACTCCTACAATGAGCAGTTCTTC. The chain employs TRBV7-9 and TRBJ2-1; maybe TRBD2 (5 bases). The germline CDR1 and CDR2 sequences are SEHNR and FQNEAQ (reference sequence). Trimming stripped 5 bases from V and 0 bases from J, with 26 bases between. The CDR3 runs 20 residues.